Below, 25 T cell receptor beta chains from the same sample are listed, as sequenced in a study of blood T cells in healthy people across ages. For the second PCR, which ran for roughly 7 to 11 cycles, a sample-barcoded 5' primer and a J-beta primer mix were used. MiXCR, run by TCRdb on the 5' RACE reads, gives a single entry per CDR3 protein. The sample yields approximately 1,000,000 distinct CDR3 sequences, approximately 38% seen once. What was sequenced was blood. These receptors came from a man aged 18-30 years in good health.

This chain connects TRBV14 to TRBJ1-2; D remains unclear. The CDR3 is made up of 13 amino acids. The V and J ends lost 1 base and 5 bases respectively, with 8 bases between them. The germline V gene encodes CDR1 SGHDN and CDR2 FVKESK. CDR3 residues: CASSQGLRYGYTF. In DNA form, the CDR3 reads TGTGCCAGCAGCCAAGGACTGCGATATGGCTACACCTTC.

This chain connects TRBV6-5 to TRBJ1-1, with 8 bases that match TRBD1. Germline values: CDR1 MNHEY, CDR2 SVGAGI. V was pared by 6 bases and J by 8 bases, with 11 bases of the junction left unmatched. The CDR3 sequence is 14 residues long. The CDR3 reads CASSLSGGKGEAFF. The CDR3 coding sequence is TGTGCCAGCAGCCTCTCAGGGGGCAAAGGGGAAGCTTTCTTT.

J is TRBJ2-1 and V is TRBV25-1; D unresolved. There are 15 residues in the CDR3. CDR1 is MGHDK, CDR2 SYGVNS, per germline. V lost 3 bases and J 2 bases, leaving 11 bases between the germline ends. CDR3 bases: TGTGCCAGCAGTGAGGGTGGGCGAACCTACAATGAGCAGTTCTTC. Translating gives CASSEGGRTYNEQFF.

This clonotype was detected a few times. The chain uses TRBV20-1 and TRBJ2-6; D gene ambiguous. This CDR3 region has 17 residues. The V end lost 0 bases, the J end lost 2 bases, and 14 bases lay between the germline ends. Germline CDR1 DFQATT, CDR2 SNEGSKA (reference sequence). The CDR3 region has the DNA TGCAGTGCTAGAGATCCCTCCCAAGGGCCTGGGGCCAACGTCCTGACTTTC. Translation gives CSARDPSQGPGANVLTF.

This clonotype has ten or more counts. The CDR3 DNA sequence: TGTGCCAGCAGTGACTATGGCTACACCTTC. It translates to CASSDYGYTF. The rearrangement joins TRBV12-3 or TRBV12-4 to TRBJ1-2; D is unclear. CDR3 length equals 10 residues. V was cut by 5 bases and J by 3 bases, with 1 base left in between.

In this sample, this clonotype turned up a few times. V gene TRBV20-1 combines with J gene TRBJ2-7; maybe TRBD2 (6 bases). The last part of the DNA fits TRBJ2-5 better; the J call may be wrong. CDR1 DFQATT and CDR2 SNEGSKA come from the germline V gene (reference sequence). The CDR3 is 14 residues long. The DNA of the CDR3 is TGCAGTGCTAGGGAGGCCTCGGAGGGAGAGACCCAGTACTTC. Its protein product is CSAREASEGETQYF.

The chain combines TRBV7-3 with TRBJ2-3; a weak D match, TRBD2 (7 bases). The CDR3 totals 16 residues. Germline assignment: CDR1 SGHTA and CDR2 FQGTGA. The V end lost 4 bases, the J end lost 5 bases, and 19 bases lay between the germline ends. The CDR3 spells CASSSSPGRGLDTQYF. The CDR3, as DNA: TGTGCCAGCAGCTCCTCCCCAGGGAGGGGGTTAGATACGCAGTATTTT.

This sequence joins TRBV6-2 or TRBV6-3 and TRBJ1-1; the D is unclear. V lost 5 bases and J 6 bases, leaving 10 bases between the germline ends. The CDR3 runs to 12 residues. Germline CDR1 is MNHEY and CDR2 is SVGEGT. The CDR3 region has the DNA TGTGCCAGCAGTCCGGTTGTGGCTGAAGCTTTCTTT. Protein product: CASSPVVAEAFF.

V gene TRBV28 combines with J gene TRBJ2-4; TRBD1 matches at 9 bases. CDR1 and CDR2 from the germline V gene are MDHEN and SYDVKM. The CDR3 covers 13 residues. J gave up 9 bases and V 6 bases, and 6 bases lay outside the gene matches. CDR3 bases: TGTGCCAGCAGGCGGACAGGGGTTAGCATTCAGTACTTC. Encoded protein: CASRRTGVSIQYF. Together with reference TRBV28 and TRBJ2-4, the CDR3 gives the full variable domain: DVKVTQSSRYLVKRTGEKVFLECVQDMDHENMFWYRQDPGLGLRLIYFSYDVKMKEKGDIPEGYSVSREKKERFSLILESASTNQTSMYLCASRRTGVSIQYFGAGTRLSVL.

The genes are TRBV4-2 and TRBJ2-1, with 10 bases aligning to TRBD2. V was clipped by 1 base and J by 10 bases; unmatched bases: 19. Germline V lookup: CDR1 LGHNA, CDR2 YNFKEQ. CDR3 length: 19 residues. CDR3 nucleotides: TGTGCCAGCAGCCAAGGGGTTGTTAGCGGGGGGCAAGGCCTGGAAGAGCAGTTCTTC. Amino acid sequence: CASSQGVVSGGQGLEEQFF.

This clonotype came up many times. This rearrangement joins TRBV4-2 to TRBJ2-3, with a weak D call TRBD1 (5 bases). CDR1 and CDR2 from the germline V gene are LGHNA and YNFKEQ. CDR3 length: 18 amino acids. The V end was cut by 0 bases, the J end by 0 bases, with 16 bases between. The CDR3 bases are TGTGCCAGCAGCCAAGATACCCTCGACAGTGTGAGCACAGATACGCAGTATTTT. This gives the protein CASSQDTLDSVSTDTQYF.

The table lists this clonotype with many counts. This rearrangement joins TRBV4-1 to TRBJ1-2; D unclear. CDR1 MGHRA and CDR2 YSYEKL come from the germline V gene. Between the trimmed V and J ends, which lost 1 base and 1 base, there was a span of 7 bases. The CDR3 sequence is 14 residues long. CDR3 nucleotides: TGCGCCAGCAGCCAAGTCCCCGATAACTATGGCTACACCTTC. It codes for CASSQVPDNYGYTF.

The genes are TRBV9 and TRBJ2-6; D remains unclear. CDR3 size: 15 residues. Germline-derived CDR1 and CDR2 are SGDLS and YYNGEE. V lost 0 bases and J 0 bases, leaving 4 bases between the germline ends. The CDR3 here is CASSVGISGANVLTF. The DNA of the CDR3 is TGTGCCAGCAGCGTAGGTATCTCTGGGGCCAACGTCCTGACTTTC.

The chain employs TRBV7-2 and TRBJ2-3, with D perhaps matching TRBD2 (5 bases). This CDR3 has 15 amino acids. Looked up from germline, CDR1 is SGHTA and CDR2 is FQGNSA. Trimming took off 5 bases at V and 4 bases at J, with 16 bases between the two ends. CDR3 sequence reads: CASSERSGFADTQYF. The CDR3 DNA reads TGTGCCAGCAGCGAGCGGTCGGGCTTTGCAGATACGCAGTATTTT. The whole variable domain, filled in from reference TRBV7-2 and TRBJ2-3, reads GAGVSQSPSNKVTEKGKDVELRCDPISGHTALYWYRQSLGQGLEFLIYFQGNSAPDKSGLPSDRFSAERTGGSVSTLTIQRTQQEDSAVYLCASSERSGFADTQYFGPGTRLTVL.

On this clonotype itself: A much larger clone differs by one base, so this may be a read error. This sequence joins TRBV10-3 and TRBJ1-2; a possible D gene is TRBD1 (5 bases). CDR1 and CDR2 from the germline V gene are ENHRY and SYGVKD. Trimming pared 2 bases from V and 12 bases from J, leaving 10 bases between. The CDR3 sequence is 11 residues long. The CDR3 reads CAISEGAGHTF. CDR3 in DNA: TGTGCCATCAGTGAGGGTGCAGGGCACACCTTC.

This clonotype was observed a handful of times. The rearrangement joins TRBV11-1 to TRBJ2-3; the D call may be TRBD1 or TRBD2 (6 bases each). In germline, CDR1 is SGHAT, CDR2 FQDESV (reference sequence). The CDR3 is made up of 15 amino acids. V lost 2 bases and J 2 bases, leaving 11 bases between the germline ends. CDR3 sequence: CASSLPGATTDTQYF. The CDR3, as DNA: TGTGCCAGCAGCTTACCGGGGGCCACCACAGATACGCAGTATTTT.

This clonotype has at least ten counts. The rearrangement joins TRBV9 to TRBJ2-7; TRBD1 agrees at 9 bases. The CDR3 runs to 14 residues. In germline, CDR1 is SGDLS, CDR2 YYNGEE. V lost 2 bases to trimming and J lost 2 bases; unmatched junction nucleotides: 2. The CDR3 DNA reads TGTGCCAGCAGCGTCGGACAGGGGACCTACGAGCAGTACTTC. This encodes CASSVGQGTYEQYF.

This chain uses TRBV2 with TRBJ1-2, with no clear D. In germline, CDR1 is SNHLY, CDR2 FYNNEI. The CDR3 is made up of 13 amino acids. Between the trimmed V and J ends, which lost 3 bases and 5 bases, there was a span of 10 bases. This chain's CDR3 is CASSDDFEYGYTF. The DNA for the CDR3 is TGTGCCAGCAGTGATGACTTCGAGTATGGCTACACCTTC.

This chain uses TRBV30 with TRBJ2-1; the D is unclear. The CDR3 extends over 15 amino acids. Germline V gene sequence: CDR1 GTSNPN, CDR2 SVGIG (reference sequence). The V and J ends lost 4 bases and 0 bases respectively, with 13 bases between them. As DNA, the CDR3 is TGTGCCTGGATTGGTCCTGGTAGCTCCTACAATGAGCAGTTCTTC. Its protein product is CAWIGPGSSYNEQFF.

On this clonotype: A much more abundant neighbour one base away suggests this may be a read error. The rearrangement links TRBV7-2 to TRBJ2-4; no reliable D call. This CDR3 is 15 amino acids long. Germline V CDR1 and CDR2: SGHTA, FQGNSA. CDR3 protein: CAGSLMPLAKNIQYF. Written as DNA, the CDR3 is TGTGCCGGCAGCTTAATGCCACTGGCCAAAAACATTCAGTACTTC.

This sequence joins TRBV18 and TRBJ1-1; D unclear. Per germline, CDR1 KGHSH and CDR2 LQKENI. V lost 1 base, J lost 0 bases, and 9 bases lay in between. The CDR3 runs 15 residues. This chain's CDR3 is CASSPQSQMNTEAFF. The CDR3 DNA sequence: TGTGCCAGCTCACCACAGTCACAGATGAACACTGAAGCTTTCTTT.

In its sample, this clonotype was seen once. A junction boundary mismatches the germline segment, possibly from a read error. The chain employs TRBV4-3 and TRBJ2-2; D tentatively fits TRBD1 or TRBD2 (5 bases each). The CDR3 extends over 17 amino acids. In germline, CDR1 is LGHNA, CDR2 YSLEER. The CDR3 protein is CASRQGSAAQNTGELFF. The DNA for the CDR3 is TGCGCCAGCCGCCAGGGATCAGCGGCCCAGAACACCGGGGAGCTGTTTTTT.

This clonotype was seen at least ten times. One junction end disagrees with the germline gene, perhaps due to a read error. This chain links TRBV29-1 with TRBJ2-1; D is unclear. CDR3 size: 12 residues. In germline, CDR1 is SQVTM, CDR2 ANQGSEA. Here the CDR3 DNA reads TGCGGCGTTGAAGATAGCCCTGCTGAGCAGTTCTTC. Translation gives CGVEDSPAEQFF.

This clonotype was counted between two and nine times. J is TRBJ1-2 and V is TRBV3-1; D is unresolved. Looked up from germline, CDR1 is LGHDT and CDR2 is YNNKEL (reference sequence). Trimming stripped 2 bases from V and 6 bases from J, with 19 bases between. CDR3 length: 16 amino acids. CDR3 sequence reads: CASSQPLRRGTHGYTF. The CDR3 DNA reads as TGTGCCAGCAGCCAACCCCTGCGACGGGGAACTCATGGCTACACCTTC.

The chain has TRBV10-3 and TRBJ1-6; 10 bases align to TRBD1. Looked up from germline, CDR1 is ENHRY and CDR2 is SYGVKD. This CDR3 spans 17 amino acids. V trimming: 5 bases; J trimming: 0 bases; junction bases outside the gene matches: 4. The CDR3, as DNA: TGTGCCATCAGTCCGGGACAGGGGAGCTCCTATAATTCACCCCTCCACTTT. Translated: CAISPGQGSSYNSPLHF.